The rows below give T cell receptor beta chains drawn from one sample of a study of Ad26.COV2.S vaccination and SARS-CoV-2 variants. Assay used: immunoSEQ multiplex PCR; TCRdb lists only in-frame clones, some missing. The table shows hundreds of thousands of clones, with roughly 90% occurring only once. This material consisted of peripheral blood, taken in a trial of Ad26.COV2.S vaccine versus placebo. The source of these receptors is a person between 18 and 65 years old who received the Ad26.COV2.S COVID-19 vaccine or a placebo. Each CDR3 is given with its conserved first and last residue. Fields, in order: D gene, J gene, V gene, clone size, CDR3 DNA, CDR3 protein. The D gene is left open where the match is weak. The size field is filled for only some rows; it gives once, few, many or a size class.

NA,TRBJ2-7,TRBV7-8,few,TGTGCCAGCAGCTTTGGGGACCTGTCGGAGCAGTACTTC,CASSFGDLSEQYF
NA,TRBJ1-2,TRBV14,NA,TGTGCCAGCAGCCAAGTTGGAGCGGGCTACACCTTC,CASSQVGAGYTF
NA,TRBJ1-4,TRBV4-3,NA,TGCGCCAGCAGCCCCCGGGCAACTAATGAAAAACTGTTTTTT,CASSPRATNEKLFF
NA,TRBJ2-2,TRBV2,NA,TGTGCCAGCATCGAGTACAGCACCGGGGAGCTGTTTTTT,CASIEYSTGELFF
NA,TRBJ1-5,TRBV7-6,few,TGTGCCAGCAGCTTAGATCAGGGACAGCCCCAGCATTTT,CASSLDQGQPQHF
NA,TRBJ1-1,TRBV10-3,NA,TGTGCCACCCTATACAGGGAGGGAACTGAAGCTTTCTTT,CATLYREGTEAFF
NA,TRBJ2-7,TRBV9,NA,TGTGCCAGCAGCGTAATGAGTGGAAGTGAGCAGTACTTC,CASSVMSGSEQYF
NA,TRBJ1-1,TRBV7-2,once,TGTGCCAGCAGCCTTGGGACTGCTGGAACGGCTGAAGCTTTCTTT,CASSLGTAGTAEAFF
TRBD2,TRBJ2-1,TRBV18,NA,TGTGCCAGCTCACCACTTCAACTAGCGGGATACAATGAGCAGTTCTTC,CASSPLQLAGYNEQFF
NA,TRBJ1-2,TRBV5-1,NA,TGCGCCAGCAGCTTGGACAGTAACTATGGCTACACCTTC,CASSLDSNYGYTF
NA,TRBJ2-2,TRBV5-1,once,TGCGCCAGCAGAGACACCGGGGAGCTGTTTTTT,CASRDTGELFF
TRBD1,TRBJ2-5,TRBV25-1,NA,TGTGCCAGCAGTGAATATGCGACAGGGGAAAGGGAGACCCAGTACTTC,CASSEYATGERETQYF
NA,TRBJ2-5,TRBV12-5,NA,TGTGCTAGTGGTTTGGTACAAGGAACCCACCAAGAGACCCAGTACTTC,CASGLVQGTHQETQYF
NA,TRBJ2-7,TRBV30,NA,TGTGCCTGGAGGAGCCGGAATTCCTACGAGCAGTACTTC,CAWRSRNSYEQYF
TRBD2,TRBJ2-1,TRBV25-1,once,TGTGCCTCCTCTCGGGGACTAGCTCACTACAATGAGCAGTTCTTC,CASSRGLAHYNEQFF
TRBD2,TRBJ2-1,TRBV30,NA,TGTGCCTGGGGACTAGCGGGAGGGTCTGAGCAGTTCTTC,CAWGLAGGSEQFF
NA,TRBJ1-5,TRBV19,NA,TGTGCCAGTAGTATCGACCTCGAGTATCAGCCCCAGCATTTT,CASSIDLEYQPQHF
NA,TRBJ1-1,TRBV2,NA,TGTGCCAGCAGTGTCCGGGACACTGAAGCTTTCTTT,CASSVRDTEAFF
TRBD1,TRBJ1-2,TRBV18,NA,TGTGCCAGCTCACCCGGACAGGGCACCTATGGCTACACCTTC,CASSPGQGTYGYTF
TRBD2,TRBJ2-1,TRBV18,NA,TGTGCCAGCTCACCAAGGCTAGCGGAAAGCTCCTACAATGAGCAGTTCTTC,CASSPRLAESSYNEQFF
TRBD1,TRBJ1-1,TRBV19,NA,TGTGCCACTACCTCCCGGGACAGGGTCATAATAGCTTTCTTT,CATTSRDRVIIAFF
NA,TRBJ2-2,TRBV27,NA,TGTGCCAGCAGTTTAGGGCCCCTTGCCGGGGAGCTGTTTTTT,CASSLGPLAGELFF
NA,TRBJ1-1,TRBV30,NA,TGTGCCTGGAGAGGACAGACGCCAACTGAAGCTTTCTTT,CAWRGQTPTEAFF